These 6 T cell receptor beta chains were sequenced from one sample in a study of CD8 T cells in ankylosing spondylitis. TCRdb independently ran MiXCR on the 5' RACE reads; one entry per CDR3 protein. The sample has 250,000 to 300,000 distinct CDR3 sequences, roughly 18% seen once; the top ten hold about a third. The sequencing input was blood, either unsorted or a sorted T cell fraction (not recorded which). The receptor set was obtained from a male donor with ankylosing spondylitis or in good health (not recorded which).

This clonotype was observed a few times. The chain combines TRBV29-1 with TRBJ2-7; D not certain. CDR1 SQVTM and CDR2 ANQGSEA come from the germline V gene. The CDR3 length is 13 residues. V lost 3 bases to trimming and J lost 2 bases, with 11 bases between them. CDR3 DNA: TGCAGCGTTGAGTCGCGCGTAACCTACGAGCAGTACTTC. It translates to CSVESRVTYEQYF.

This clonotype was seen just once. The conserved phenylalanine or tryptophan normally closing the CDR3 is absent here, so this likely arose from a read error. J is TRBJ2-7 and V is TRBV29-1; 9 bases agree with TRBD1. Germline loops: CDR1 SQVTM, CDR2 ANQGSEA. The CDR3 spans 14 residues. V was clipped by 4 bases and J by 6 bases; unmatched bases: 10. CDR3: CSVGSGTGYLEQYL. CDR3 coding DNA: TGCAGCGTTGGTTCGGGGACAGGGTATCTCGAGCAGTACTTA.

This clonotype showed up many times. V gene TRBV5-1 combines with J gene TRBJ2-2; 8 nucleotides align to TRBD2. The junction had 7 bases not matched to a gene; V was cut back by 0 bases and J by 0 bases. Germline V lookup: CDR1 SGHRS, CDR2 YFSETQ. There are 18 residues in the CDR3. The chain's CDR3 is CASSLGPGLAANTGELFF. Written as DNA, the CDR3 is TGCGCCAGCAGCTTGGGCCCAGGACTAGCCGCGAACACCGGGGAGCTGTTTTTT.

This chain connects TRBV9 to TRBJ2-5; D may match TRBD1 or TRBD2 (5 bases each). Germline V gene data show CDR1 as SGDLS and CDR2 as YYNGEE. Trimming removed 0 bases at V and 5 bases at J, with 14 bases between. This CDR3 contains 15 residues. CDR3 sequence: CASSVGDGNVETQYF. CDR3 in DNA: TGTGCCAGCAGCGTAGGGGACGGGAATGTGGAGACCCAGTACTTC.

The V gene is TRBV20-1, the J gene TRBJ2-5, with D tentatively TRBD2 (6 bases). Trimming stripped 3 bases from V and 2 bases from J, with 19 bases between. Germline V gene lookup returns CDR1 DFQATT and CDR2 SNEGSKA (reference sequence). This CDR3 has 16 residues. DNA of the CDR3: TGCAGTGCTAGGTCTCTCCAACTAGCCGTGCAAGAGACCCAGTACTTC. Protein: CSARSLQLAVQETQYF.

This clonotype was picked up a small number of times. This chain joins TRBV21-1 and TRBJ2-5. TRBV21-1 is a recognized pseudogene. The CDR3 contains 9 residues. The DNA for the CDR3 is TGTGCCATCCAAGAGACCCAGTACTTC. As protein: CAIQETQYF.